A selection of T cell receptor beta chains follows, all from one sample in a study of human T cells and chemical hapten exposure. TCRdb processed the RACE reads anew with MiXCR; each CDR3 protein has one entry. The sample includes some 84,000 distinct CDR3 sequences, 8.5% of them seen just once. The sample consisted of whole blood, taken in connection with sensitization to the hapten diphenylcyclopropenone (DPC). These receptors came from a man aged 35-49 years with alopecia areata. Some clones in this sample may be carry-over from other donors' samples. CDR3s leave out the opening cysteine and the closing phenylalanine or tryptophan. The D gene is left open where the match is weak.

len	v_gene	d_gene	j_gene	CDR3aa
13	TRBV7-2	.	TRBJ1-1	ASSLSAGSNTEAF
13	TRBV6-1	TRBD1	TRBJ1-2	ATRLAGQGDYGYT
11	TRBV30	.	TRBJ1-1	AWTKQGGTEAF
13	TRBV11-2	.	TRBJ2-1	ASSLIRSTSNEQF
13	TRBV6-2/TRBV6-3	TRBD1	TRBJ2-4	ASTWTGRSGNIQY
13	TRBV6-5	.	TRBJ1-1	ASSANRNLNTEAF
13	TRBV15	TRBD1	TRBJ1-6	ATSRRQGYNSPLH
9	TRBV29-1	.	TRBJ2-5	SVGRVETQY
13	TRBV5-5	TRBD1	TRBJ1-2	ASSLSDRGPYGYT
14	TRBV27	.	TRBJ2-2	ASSSLATKGTGELF
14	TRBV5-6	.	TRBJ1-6	ASSLTTGVYNSPLH
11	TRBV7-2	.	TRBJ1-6	ASSLGGLSPLH
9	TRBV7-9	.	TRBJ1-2	ASSSTGTYT
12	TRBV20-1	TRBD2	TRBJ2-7	SAPPAGGLGEQY
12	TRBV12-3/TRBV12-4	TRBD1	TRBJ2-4	ASSSAGQGNIQY
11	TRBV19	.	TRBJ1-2	ASSLQGVYGYT
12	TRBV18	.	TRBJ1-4	ASSQGSGNEKLF
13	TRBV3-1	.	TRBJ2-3	ASSQTPYYTDTQY
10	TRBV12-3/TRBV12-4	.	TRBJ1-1	ASSILDTEAF
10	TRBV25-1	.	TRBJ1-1	ASSGAGTEAF
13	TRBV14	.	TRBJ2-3	ASSLGTLFTDTQY
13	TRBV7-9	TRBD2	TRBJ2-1	ASSFIAGESDEQF
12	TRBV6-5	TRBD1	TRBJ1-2	ASRLGQGNYGYT